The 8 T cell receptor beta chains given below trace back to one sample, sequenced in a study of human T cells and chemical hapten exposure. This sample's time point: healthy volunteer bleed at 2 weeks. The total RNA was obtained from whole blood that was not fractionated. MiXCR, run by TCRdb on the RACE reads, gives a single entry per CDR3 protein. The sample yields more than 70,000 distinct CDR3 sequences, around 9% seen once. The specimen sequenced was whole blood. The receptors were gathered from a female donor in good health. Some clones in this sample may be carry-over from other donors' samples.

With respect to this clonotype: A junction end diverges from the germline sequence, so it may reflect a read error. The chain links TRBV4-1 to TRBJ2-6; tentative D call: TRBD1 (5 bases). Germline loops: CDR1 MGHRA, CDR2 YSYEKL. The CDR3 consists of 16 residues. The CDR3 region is CASSLSTGTGANILTF. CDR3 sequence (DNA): TGCGCCAGCAGCCTTTCAACAGGAACTGGGGCCAACATCCTGACTTTC.

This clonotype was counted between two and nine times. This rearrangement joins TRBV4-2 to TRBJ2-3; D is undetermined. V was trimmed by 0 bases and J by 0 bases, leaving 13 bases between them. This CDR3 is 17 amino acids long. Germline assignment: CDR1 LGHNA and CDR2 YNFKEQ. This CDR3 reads CASSQDAPKSSTDTQYF. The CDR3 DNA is TGTGCCAGCAGCCAAGATGCCCCTAAGTCGAGCACAGATACGCAGTATTTT.

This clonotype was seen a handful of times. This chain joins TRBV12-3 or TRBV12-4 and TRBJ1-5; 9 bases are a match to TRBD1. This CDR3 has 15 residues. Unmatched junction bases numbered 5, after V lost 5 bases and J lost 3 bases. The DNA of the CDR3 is TGTGCCAGCAGTCCCACACAGGGGGCCAATCAGCCCCAGCATTTT. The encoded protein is CASSPTQGANQPQHF.

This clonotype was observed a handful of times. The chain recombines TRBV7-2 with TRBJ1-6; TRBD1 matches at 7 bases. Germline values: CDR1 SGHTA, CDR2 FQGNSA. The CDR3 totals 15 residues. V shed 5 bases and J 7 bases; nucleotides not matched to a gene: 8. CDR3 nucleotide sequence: TGTGCCAGCAGCGTCTTTGAGGGGGCAAATTCACCCCTCCACTTT. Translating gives CASSVFEGANSPLHF. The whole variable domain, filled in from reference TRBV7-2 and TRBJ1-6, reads GAGVSQSPSNKVTEKGKDVELRCDPISGHTALYWYRQSLGQGLEFLIYFQGNSAPDKSGLPSDRFSAERTGGSVSTLTIQRTQQEDSAVYLCASSVFEGANSPLHFGNGTRLTVT.

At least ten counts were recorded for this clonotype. The CDR3 protein is CASSLRENTEAFF. The CDR3 DNA reads as TGTGCCAGCAGCTTACGAGAGAACACTGAAGCTTTCTTT. The V call is TRBV7-7, the J call TRBJ1-1; D not certain. The CDR3 extends over 13 amino acids. Germline lookup yields CDR1 SSHAT and CDR2 FNYEAQ (reference sequence). Trimming stripped 2 bases from V and 1 base from J, with 5 bases between. Together with reference TRBV7-7 and TRBJ1-1, the CDR3 gives the full variable domain: GAGVSQSPRYKVTKRGQDVTLRCDPISSHATLYWYQQALGQGPEFLTYFNYEAQPDKSGLPSDRFSAERPEGSISTLTIQRTEQRDSAMYRCASSLRENTEAFFGQGTRLTVV.

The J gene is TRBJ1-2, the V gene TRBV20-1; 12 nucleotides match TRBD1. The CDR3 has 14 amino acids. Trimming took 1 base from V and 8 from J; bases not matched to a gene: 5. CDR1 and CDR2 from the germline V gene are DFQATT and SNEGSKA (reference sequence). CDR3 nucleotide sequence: TGCAGTGCTAGAGCCGGGGACAGGGGGCGAGGCTACACCTTC. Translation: CSARAGDRGRGYTF.

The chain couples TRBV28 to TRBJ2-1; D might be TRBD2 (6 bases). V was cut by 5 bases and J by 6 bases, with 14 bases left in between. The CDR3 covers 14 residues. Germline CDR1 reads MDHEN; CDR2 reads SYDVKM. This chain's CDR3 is CASSVTLAFNEQFF. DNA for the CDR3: TGTGCCAGCAGTGTTACTCTAGCGTTCAATGAGCAGTTCTTC.

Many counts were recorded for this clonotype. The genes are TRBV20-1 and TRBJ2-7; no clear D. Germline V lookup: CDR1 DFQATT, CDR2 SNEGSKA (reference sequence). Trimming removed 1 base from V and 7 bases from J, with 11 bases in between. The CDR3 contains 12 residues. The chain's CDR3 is CSARGAGSEQYF. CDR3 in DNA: TGCAGTGCTAGAGGTGCCGGTTCGGAGCAGTACTTC.